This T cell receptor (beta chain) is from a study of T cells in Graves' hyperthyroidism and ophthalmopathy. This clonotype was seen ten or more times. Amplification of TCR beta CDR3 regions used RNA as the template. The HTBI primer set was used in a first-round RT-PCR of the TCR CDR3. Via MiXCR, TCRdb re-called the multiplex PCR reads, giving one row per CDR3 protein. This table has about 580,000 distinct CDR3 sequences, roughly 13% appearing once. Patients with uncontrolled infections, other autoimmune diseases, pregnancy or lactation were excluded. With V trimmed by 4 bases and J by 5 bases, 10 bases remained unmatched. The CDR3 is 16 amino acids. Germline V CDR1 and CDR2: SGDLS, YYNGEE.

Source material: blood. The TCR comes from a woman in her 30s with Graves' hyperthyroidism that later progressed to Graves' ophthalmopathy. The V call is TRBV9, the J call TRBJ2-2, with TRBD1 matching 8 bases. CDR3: CASSTHGTGETGELFF. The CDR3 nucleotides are TGTGCCAGCAGCACTCATGGGACAGGTGAAACCGGGGAGCTGTTTTTT.